These T cell receptor beta chains were read from a single sample in a study of radiation and T cells in renal cell carcinoma. Data came from immunoSEQ multiplex PCR; TCRdb stores just in-frame clones and leaves some out. Altogether around 74,000 clones are present, approximately 87% being singletons, with the ten largest covering over 2%. The sample here was blood, taken from a patient whose treatment included radiotherapy and nephrectomy. The receptors were gathered from a woman aged 60-70 years with renal cell carcinoma. Each CDR3 is given with its conserved first and last residue. D genes are given only for firm matches. Clone sizes are given selectively: once, few, many, or a class where the clone is expanded.

d_call | clone_size | j_call | v_call | cdr3_nt | cdr3_aa
NA | NA | TRBJ2-2 | TRBV6-1 | TGTGCCAGCAGTGAACTCATGAACACCGGGGAGCTGTTTTTT | CASSELMNTGELFF
NA | NA | TRBJ2-2 | TRBV5-8 | TGTGCCAGCAGCCCCGGCCCAACCGGGGAGCTGTTTTTT | CASSPGPTGELFF
NA | NA | TRBJ1-2 | TRBV6-6 | TGTGCCAGCGCGACAGCCTATGGCTACACCTTC | CASATAYGYTF
TRBD1 | NA | TRBJ2-3 | TRBV9 | TGTGCCAGCAGCGTACAGGGGGTTACAGATACGCAGTATTTT | CASSVQGVTDTQYF
TRBD1 | NA | TRBJ2-5 | TRBV9 | TGTGCCAGCAGCGAGTGGGGACAGGGATTGGTTAGAGAGACCCAGTACTTC | CASSEWGQGLVRETQYF
TRBD1 | NA | TRBJ1-1 | TRBV29-1 | TGCAGCGTTGAGGGGACAGGGATCAGTGAAGCTTTCTTT | CSVEGTGISEAFF
NA | NA | TRBJ1-6 | TRBV4-2 | TGTGCCAGCAGCCCGAATCCCTCCTATAATTCACCCCTCCACTTT | CASSPNPSYNSPLHF
TRBD1 | NA | TRBJ1-3 | TRBV28 | TGTGCCAGCCGCCGGGACAGGGTGTCAGGAAACACCATATATTTT | CASRRDRVSGNTIYF
NA | once | TRBJ1-2 | TRBV18 | TGTGCCAGCTCACCACCGAAGGGGACGGGTGGCTACACCTTC | CASSPPKGTGGYTF
TRBD1 | NA | TRBJ1-1 | TRBV5-1 | TGCGCCAGCAGCTTGGTGGCAGGGGGTAACACTGAAGCTTTCTTT | CASSLVAGGNTEAFF
NA | NA | TRBJ1-4 | TRBV28 | TGTGCCAGCAGGGAGGGCGTCGCAACTAATGAAAAACTGTTTTTT | CASREGVATNEKLFF
NA | NA | TRBJ2-5 | TRBV29-1 | TGCAGCGGGACCCCGGAGCAAGAGACCCAGTACTTC | CSGTPEQETQYF
NA | NA | TRBJ2-4 | TRBV4-2 | TGTGCCAGCAGCCAAGTAGGTCAGGGGTCAGCAGAGTACATTCAGTACTTC | CASSQVGQGSAEYIQYF
TRBD1 | once | TRBJ1-6 | TRBV7-9 | TGTGCCAGCAGCCCTAAGCGGACAGGGAGCTCCTATAATTCACCCCTCCACTTT | CASSPKRTGSSYNSPLHF
NA | NA | TRBJ2-2 | TRBV7-3 | TGTGCCAGCAGCTTAAACTCCGTCGGAAACACCGGGGAGCTGTTTTTT | CASSLNSVGNTGELFF
NA | NA | TRBJ2-1 | TRBV5-1 | TGCGCCAGCAGCTTGGTCCAAGCGGATTATGAGCAGTTCTTC | CASSLVQADYEQFF
TRBD1 | NA | TRBJ2-6 | TRBV7-2 | TGTGCCAGCAGCTTAGGTCACAGGGGGCGCGCTGGGGCCAACGTCCTGACTTTC | CASSLGHRGRAGANVLTF
TRBD1 | NA | TRBJ1-5 | TRBV11-2 | TGTGCCAGCAGCTTAGATTCCCTCGACAGGGAGCCCCAGCATTTT | CASSLDSLDREPQHF
NA | NA | TRBJ2-7 | TRBV5-1 | TGCGCCAGCAGCTTGCTCCGGGTCGGGGACTACGAGCAGTACTTC | CASSLLRVGDYEQYF
NA | NA | TRBJ1-2 | TRBV19 | TGTGCCAGTAGTATTCGGGGGACCCATGGCTACACCTTC | CASSIRGTHGYTF
NA | NA | TRBJ1-4 | TRBV2 | TGTGCCAGCAGTGAGGAGTTTCGAAGTGAAAAACTGTTTTTT | CASSEEFRSEKLFF
NA | NA | TRBJ1-2 | TRBV20-1 | TGCAGTGCTAGTCGGGGGGATCTCTACACCTTC | CSASRGDLYTF